Sequencing of this TCR beta chain was carried out in a study of T cells in Graves' hyperthyroidism and ophthalmopathy. There are many counts of this clonotype. Germline V lookup: CDR1 SGHAT, CDR2 FQNNGV. V shed 1 base and J shed 4 bases, with 13 bases lying between them. There are 15 residues in the CDR3. Template material for amplifying TCR beta CDR3 regions consisted of RNA transcripts. RT-PCR in the first round (using the HTBI primer set) targeted the TCR CDR3. TCRdb re-analysed the multiplex PCR reads in MiXCR, keeping a single row per CDR3 protein. Of some 250,000 distinct CDR3 sequences listed, about 14% are singletons. Hyperthyroidism, newly diagnosed and lasting under 2 months, affected patients aged 18 to 65. Orbital computed tomography, thyroid ultrasound, serum thyroxine and TRAb, and clinical symptoms together informed the diagnoses. PBMCs were obtained from about 9 ml fresh peripheral blood.

The sample taken for sequencing was blood. This TCR was recovered from a woman aged 40-49 years with Graves' hyperthyroidism that later progressed to Graves' ophthalmopathy. The gene calls are TRBV11-2 and TRBJ1-2; D is perhaps TRBD1 (6 bases). The CDR3 nucleotides are TGTGCCAGCAGCTTAGCCGGGGGCCAAACCTATGGCTACACCTTC. This codes for CASSLAGGQTYGYTF.